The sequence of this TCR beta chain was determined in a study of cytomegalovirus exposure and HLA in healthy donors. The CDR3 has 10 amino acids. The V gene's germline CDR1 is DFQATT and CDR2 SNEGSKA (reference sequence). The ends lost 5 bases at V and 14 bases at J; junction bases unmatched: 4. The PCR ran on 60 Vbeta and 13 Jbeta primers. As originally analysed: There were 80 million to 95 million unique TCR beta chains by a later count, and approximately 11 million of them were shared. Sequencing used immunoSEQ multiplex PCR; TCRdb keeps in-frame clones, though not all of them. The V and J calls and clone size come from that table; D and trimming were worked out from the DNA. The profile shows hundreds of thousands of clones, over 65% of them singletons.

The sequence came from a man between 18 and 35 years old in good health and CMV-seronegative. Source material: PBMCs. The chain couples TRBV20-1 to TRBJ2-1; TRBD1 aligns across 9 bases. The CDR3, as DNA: TGCAGTGCTGATACAGGGGGCGAGTTCTTC. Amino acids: CSADTGGEFF.